The 27 T cell receptor beta chains reported below all come from one sample, sequenced in a study of shared clonotypes between healthy human individuals. TCRdb's copy holds only in-frame clones and misses some; the assay was immunoSEQ multiplex PCR. This table holds about 460,000 clones, over 60% found once. Sequencing was performed on PBMCs. The origin of the receptors is a woman aged 40 to 50 in good health. Some clones in this sample may be carry-over from other donors' samples.

The J gene is TRBJ2-3, the V gene TRBV27; no clear D gene. Deletions cut 8 bases from V and 2 bases from J, with 8 bases between. The CDR3 extends over 12 amino acids. CDR1 and CDR2 (germline): MNHEY, SMNVEV (reference sequence). The CDR3 loop reads CASARFTDTQYF. DNA of the CDR3: TGTGCCAGCGCTCGATTCACAGATACGCAGTATTTT.

Note on this clone: This specimen includes other DNA sequences encoding the same CDR3. V usage is TRBV2 and J usage is TRBJ1-5; TRBD1 agrees at 7 bases. CDR3 size: 14 residues. Germline CDR1 reads SNHLY; CDR2 reads FYNNEI. The J segment lost 5 bases and the V segment lost 6 bases, leaving 7 bases of the junction unmatched. CDR3 region: CASSETGEDQPQHF. CDR3 nucleotide sequence: TGTGCCAGCAGCGAAACAGGGGAAGATCAGCCCCAGCATTTT.

The chain recombines TRBV11-2 with TRBJ2-2; tentatively, D is TRBD2 (5 bases). The ends were cut back, 7 bases at V and 2 bases at J, with 17 bases in the middle. Germline V gene lookup returns CDR1 SGHAT and CDR2 FQNNGV. The CDR3 has 16 residues. The chain's CDR3 is CASTTTDYPNTGELFF. The DNA of the CDR3 is TGTGCCAGCACCACGACCGACTACCCTAACACCGGGGAGCTGTTTTTT.

Here the CDR3 reads CASSKSDIQETQYF. The CDR3 DNA reads as TGTGCCAGCAGTAAGTCGGACATCCAAGAGACCCAGTACTTC. The chain couples TRBV6-1 to TRBJ2-5, with TRBD1 as a possible D gene (5 bases). This CDR3 has 14 amino acids. Germline loops: CDR1 MNHNS, CDR2 SASEGT. The V end was cut by 5 bases, the J end by 1 base, with 11 bases between.

This clone showed up just a few times. The rearrangement uses TRBV28 and TRBJ2-7; TRBD2 agrees at 9 bases. The CDR3 length is 15 residues. Germline V gene lookup returns CDR1 MDHEN and CDR2 SYDVKM. The V segment lost 7 bases and the J segment 1 base; nucleotides outside the gene matches: 8. CDR3 loop: CASTLSGSSSYEQYF. The CDR3 DNA reads TGTGCCAGCACCCTTAGCGGGAGTAGTTCCTACGAGCAGTACTTC.

This sequence joins TRBV7-8 and TRBJ1-1; perhaps TRBD1 as D (5 bases). In germline, CDR1 is SGHVS, CDR2 FQNEAQ. V shed 1 base and J shed 1 base, with 10 bases lying between them. The CDR3 length is 15 residues. The CDR3 protein is CASSLGAGWNTEAFF. DNA of the CDR3: TGTGCCAGCAGCTTAGGGGCAGGGTGGAACACTGAAGCTTTCTTT.

The chain employs TRBV7-2 and TRBJ2-7, with 9 bases identical to TRBD1. This CDR3 contains 15 residues. The trim removed 3 bases at V and 3 bases at J, leaving 6 bases unmatched. The germline V gene has CDR1 SGHTA and CDR2 FQGNSA. This CDR3 reads CASSLAGTGNYEQYF. The CDR3 DNA sequence: TGTGCCAGCAGCTTGGCCGGGACAGGGAACTACGAGCAGTACTTC.

The table lists this clone with a few counts. The chain links TRBV9 to TRBJ2-1; D is unresolved. CDR1 and CDR2 from the germline V gene are SGDLS and YYNGEE. V was cut by 1 base and J by 7 bases, with 6 bases left in between. The CDR3 extends over 12 amino acids. This CDR3 reads CASSVSANEQFF. The CDR3 DNA reads as TGTGCCAGCAGCGTATCGGCTAATGAGCAGTTCTTC.

The chain has TRBV15 and TRBJ2-5; tentative D call: TRBD1 (6 bases). Trimming took off 0 bases at V and 0 bases at J, with 14 bases between the two ends. Germline V gives CDR1 LNHNV, CDR2 YYDKDF (reference sequence). This CDR3 spans 17 amino acids. CDR3 in DNA: TGTGCCACCAGCAGAGAAGGACAGTCTATGTACCAAGAGACCCAGTACTTC. It encodes CATSREGQSMYQETQYF.

For the CDR3, the DNA is TGTGCCAGCAGCAATCCGCCAGGAAACACAGATACGCAGTATTTT. Its translation is CASSNPPGNTDTQYF. The V gene is TRBV28, the J gene TRBJ2-3; no firm D call. Germline assignment: CDR1 MDHEN and CDR2 SYDVKM. This CDR3 contains 15 residues. V was cut by 6 bases and J by 2 bases, with 15 bases left in between.

V gene TRBV7-9 combines with J gene TRBJ2-3, with D possibly matching TRBD2 (6 bases). Germline V gives CDR1 SEHNR, CDR2 FQNEAQ (reference sequence). Trimming shortened V by 5 bases and J by 2 bases, and 14 bases separated the two germline ends. CDR3 length equals 15 residues. CDR3 DNA sequence: TGTGCCAGCAGCCCCCCTAGCGTATCCACAGATACGCAGTATTTT. Translating it yields CASSPPSVSTDTQYF.

This chain links TRBV27 with TRBJ1-5, with D maybe TRBD1 (6 bases). CDR1 MNHEY and CDR2 SMNVEV come from the germline V gene (reference sequence). V gave up 4 bases and J gave up 5 bases, with 18 bases separating them. The length of the CDR3 is 16 residues. CDR3 DNA: TGTGCCAGCAGTTCCCAAAGTCGGGCAGGGGATCAGCCCCAGCATTTT. Protein product: CASSSQSRAGDQPQHF.

Remarks on this clone: This CDR3 is also generated by other DNA sequences in the sample. The chain uses TRBV4-3 and TRBJ2-7; D is possibly TRBD2 (5 bases). Trimming took off 2 bases at V and 5 bases at J, with 19 bases between the two ends. Germline CDR1 LGHNA, CDR2 YSLEER. CDR3 length: 16 residues. The CDR3 region is CASSQSGIKNTHEQYF. CDR3 nucleotide sequence: TGCGCCAGCAGCCAAAGCGGTATTAAGAACACACACGAGCAGTACTTC.

CDR3 nucleotides: TGCGCCAGCAGTGAGTCAGCTAGCGGGTCCTACAATGAGCAGTTCTTC. Translated: CASSESASGSYNEQFF. The rearrangement links TRBV10-2 to TRBJ2-1; 8 bases line up with TRBD2. The CDR3 is made up of 16 amino acids. Germline-derived CDR1 and CDR2 are WSHSY and SAAADI. The V and J ends lost 0 bases and 1 base, in that order; junction bases with no gene match: 2.

This clone was seen more than once but under ten times. The V call is TRBV5-1, the J call TRBJ2-2, with D unclear. The V gene's germline CDR1 is SGHRS and CDR2 YFSETQ. V lost 2 bases and J 0 bases, leaving 11 bases between the germline ends. CDR3 size: 16 residues. CDR3 DNA sequence: TGCGCCAGCAGCTTAGGACCCACTACGAACACCGGGGAGCTGTTTTTT. Protein sequence: CASSLGPTTNTGELFF.

This clone has just one count. The rearrangement uses TRBV7-2 and TRBJ1-2, with D tentatively TRBD1 (6 bases). There are 12 residues in the CDR3. The ends were cut back, 5 bases at V and 5 bases at J, with 9 bases in the middle. Germline assignment: CDR1 SGHTA and CDR2 FQGNSA. The CDR3 coding sequence is TGTGCCAGCAGCATGGACAGATATGGCTACACCTTC. It translates to CASSMDRYGYTF.

This chain links TRBV23-1 with TRBJ2-7; D tentatively reads TRBD1 or TRBD2 (5 bases each). TRBV23-1 has ORF status, its function being uncertain. The CDR3 is made up of 13 amino acids. Trimming removed 3 bases at V and 5 bases at J, with 11 bases between. CDR3 DNA sequence: TGCGCCAGCAGTCACGGTGGGGGTCACGAGCAGTACTTC. This translates into CASSHGGGHEQYF.

This chain connects TRBV7-9 to TRBJ2-7; 14 nucleotides line up with TRBD2. The CDR3 has 16 residues. J was trimmed by 0 bases and V by 5 bases; bases with no gene match: 3. Looked up from germline, CDR1 is SEHNR and CDR2 is FQNEAQ (reference sequence). CDR3 DNA: TGTGCCAGCAGCCTTGGGACTAGCGGGAGCTCCTACGAGCAGTACTTC. Protein product: CASSLGTSGSSYEQYF.

This chain links TRBV28 with TRBJ1-5; D remains ambiguous. This CDR3 has 13 amino acids. The V end was cut by 3 bases, the J end by 5 bases, with 8 bases between. Germline CDR1 reads MDHEN; CDR2 reads SYDVKM. CDR3: CASSFRPDQPQHF. CDR3 DNA sequence: TGTGCCAGCAGTTTTCGCCCTGATCAGCCCCAGCATTTT. The full variable domain, in which reference TRBV28 and TRBJ1-5 provide the parts outside the CDR3, is DVKVTQSSRYLVKRTGEKVFLECVQDMDHENMFWYRQDPGLGLRLIYFSYDVKMKEKGDIPEGYSVSREKKERFSLILESASTNQTSMYLCASSFRPDQPQHFGDGTRLSIL.

The V and J genes are TRBV5-1 and TRBJ2-7; TRBD1 might be the D (6 bases). The CDR3 covers 15 residues. Between the trimmed V and J ends, which lost 0 bases and 1 base, there was a span of 11 bases. Germline V gives CDR1 SGHRS, CDR2 YFSETQ. The DNA of the CDR3 is TGCGCCAGCAGCTTGGTAGGGGGAGAATCCTACGAGCAGTACTTC. Translation gives CASSLVGGESYEQYF.

The chain employs TRBV18 and TRBJ1-1, with 7 nucleotides matching TRBD1. Germline trimming cut 1 base from V and 0 bases from J; bases unmatched to any gene: 11. The CDR3 runs 18 residues. Germline CDR1 and CDR2: KGHSH and LQKENI. CDR3 sequence reads: CASSPQQLRDRLNTEAFF. The CDR3, as DNA: TGTGCCAGCTCACCACAGCAATTAAGGGACAGACTGAACACTGAAGCTTTCTTT.

This sequence joins TRBV7-3 and TRBJ2-1; D is unclear. This CDR3 has 14 residues. V lost 5 bases and J 8 bases, leaving 16 bases between the germline ends. Looked up from germline, CDR1 is SGHTA and CDR2 is FQGTGA. The CDR3 DNA is TGTGCCAGCAGCCTCACCGCCGGGTCCCATGAGCAGTTCTTC. Residues: CASSLTAGSHEQFF.

CDR3 in amino acids: CASSVSDVHFYEQYF. In DNA form, the CDR3 reads TGTGCCAGTAGTGTTTCGGACGTTCATTTCTACGAGCAGTACTTC. The gene calls are TRBV19 and TRBJ2-7; D not certain. V was clipped by 5 bases and J by 3 bases, with 17 bases between them. CDR1 and CDR2 (germline): LNHDA, SQIVND (reference sequence). There are 15 residues in the CDR3.

The genes are TRBV15 and TRBJ1-4, with a tentative D call TRBD1 (5 bases). The CDR3 covers 17 residues. Trimming took off 3 bases at V and 7 bases at J, with 21 bases between the two ends. Germline V gene lookup returns CDR1 LNHNV and CDR2 YYDKDF (reference sequence). The CDR3 DNA is TGTGCCACCAGCAGCCCACAGGACGGCTTAAATCGTGAAAAACTGTTTTTT. Its protein is CATSSPQDGLNREKLFF.

This chain links TRBV5-1 with TRBJ2-5; 9 nucleotides match TRBD1. CDR1 is SGHRS and CDR2 is YFSETQ in the germline V gene. The CDR3 totals 14 residues. Germline trimming cut 6 bases from V and 5 bases from J; bases unmatched to any gene: 8. The DNA of the CDR3 is TGCGCCAGCATGCTGGGACAGGGTGGGGAGACCCAGTACTTC. It encodes CASMLGQGGETQYF.

The chain recombines TRBV10-1 with TRBJ1-3; 10 nucleotides align to TRBD1. This CDR3 is built from 15 residues. The germline V gene has CDR1 WNHNN and CDR2 SYGVQD (reference sequence). The V gene end was trimmed by 5 bases and the J gene end by 2 bases; junction bases not matched to a gene: 3. DNA for the CDR3: TGCGCCAGCAGTCCCGGGACAGGGGCTGGAAACACCATATATTTT. Residues: CASSPGTGAGNTIYF.

This clone has at least ten counts. The chain is built from TRBV6-6 and TRBJ2-3; D is perhaps TRBD1 (5 bases). The CDR3 runs to 13 residues. Germline-derived CDR1 and CDR2 are MNHNY and SVGAGI (reference sequence). V lost 8 bases to trimming and J lost 6 bases, with 15 bases between them. In DNA, the CDR3 is TGTGCCAGCCGAGGTAGGGGCCGGGATACGCAGTATTTT. Translation: CASRGRGRDTQYF.